These 3 T cell receptor beta chains were sequenced from one sample in a study of blood T cell repertoires in COVID-19. TCRdb's copy holds only in-frame clones and misses some; the assay was immunoSEQ multiplex PCR. This table holds 250,000 to 300,000 clones, 89% found once. What was sequenced was peripheral blood. The receptors derive from a man over 45 with acute or convalescent COVID-19.

This clone was counted between two and nine times. The rearrangement uses TRBV15 and TRBJ1-5; D perhaps matches TRBD1 (6 bases). Trimming took off 5 bases at V and 6 bases at J, with 11 bases between the two ends. CDR3 length equals 13 residues. CDR1 is LNHNV, CDR2 YYDKDF, per germline (reference sequence). The CDR3 bases are TGTGCCACCAGCGGGTCAGGGGTTCAGCCCCAGCATTTT. Protein: CATSGSGVQPQHF.

The DNA for the CDR3 is TGTGCCGGCAACCTAGCGGGGGGGCCGTACATTCAGTACTTC. Translated: CAGNLAGGPYIQYF. The chain employs TRBV30 and TRBJ2-4; 12 bases line up with TRBD2. CDR3 size: 14 residues. The V segment lost 8 bases and the J segment 8 bases; nucleotides outside the gene matches: 10. The germline V gene encodes CDR1 GTSNPN and CDR2 SVGIG (reference sequence). The full variable domain, in which reference TRBV30 and TRBJ2-4 provide the parts outside the CDR3, is SQTIHQWPATLVQPVGSPLSLECTVEGTSNPNLYWYRQAAGRGLQLLFYSVGIGQISSEVPQNLSASRPQDRQFILSSKKLLLSDSGFYLCAGNLAGGPYIQYFGAGTRLSVL.

The chain combines TRBV4-2 with TRBJ2-3; TRBD2 aligns across 11 bases. The CDR3 loop spans 15 amino acids. The germline V gene encodes CDR1 LGHNA and CDR2 YNFKEQ. The V gene end was trimmed by 4 bases and the J gene end by 6 bases; junction bases not matched to a gene: 6. The CDR3 nucleotides are TGTGCCAGCAGCCCATCTAGCGGGGGGCCGGATACGCAGTATTTT. Translating it yields CASSPSSGGPDTQYF.